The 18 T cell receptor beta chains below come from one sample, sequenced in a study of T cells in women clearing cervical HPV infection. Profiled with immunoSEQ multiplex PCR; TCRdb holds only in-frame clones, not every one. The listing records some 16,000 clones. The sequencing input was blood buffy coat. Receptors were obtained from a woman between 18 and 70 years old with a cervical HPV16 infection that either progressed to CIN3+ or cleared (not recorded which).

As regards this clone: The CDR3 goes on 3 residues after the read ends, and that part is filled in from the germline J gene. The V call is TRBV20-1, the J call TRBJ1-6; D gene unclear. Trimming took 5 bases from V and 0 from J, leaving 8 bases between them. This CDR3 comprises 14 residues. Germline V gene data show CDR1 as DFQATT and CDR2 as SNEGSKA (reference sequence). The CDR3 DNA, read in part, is TGCAGTGCTCGACAAAGCTCCTATAATTCACCC. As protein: CSARQSSYNSP. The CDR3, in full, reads CSARQSSYNSPLHF.

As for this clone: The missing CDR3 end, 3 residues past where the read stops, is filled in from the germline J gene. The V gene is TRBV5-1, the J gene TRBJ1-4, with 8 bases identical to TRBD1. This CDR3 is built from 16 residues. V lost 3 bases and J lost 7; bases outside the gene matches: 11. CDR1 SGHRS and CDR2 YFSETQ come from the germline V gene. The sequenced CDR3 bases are TGCGCCAGCAGCTCCTCCGGGACAGGACATGGTGAAAAA. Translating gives CASSSSGTGHGEK. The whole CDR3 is CASSSSGTGHGEKLFF.

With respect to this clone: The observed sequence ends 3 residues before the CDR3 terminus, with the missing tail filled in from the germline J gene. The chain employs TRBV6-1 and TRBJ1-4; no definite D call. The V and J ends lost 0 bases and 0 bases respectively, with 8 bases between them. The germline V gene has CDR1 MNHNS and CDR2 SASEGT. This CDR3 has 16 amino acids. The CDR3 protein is CASSEAVASTNEKLFF. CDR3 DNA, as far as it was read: TGTGCCAGCAGTGAAGCTGTCGCGTCAACTAATGAAAAA.

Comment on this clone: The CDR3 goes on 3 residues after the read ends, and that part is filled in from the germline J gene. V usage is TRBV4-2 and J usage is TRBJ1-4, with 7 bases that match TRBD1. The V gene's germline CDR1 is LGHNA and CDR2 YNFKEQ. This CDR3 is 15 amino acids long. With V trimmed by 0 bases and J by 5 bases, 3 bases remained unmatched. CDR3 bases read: TGTGCCAGCAGCCAAGAAGACAGGGAGAATGAAAAA. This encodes CASSQEDRENEK. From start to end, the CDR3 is CASSQEDRENEKLFF.

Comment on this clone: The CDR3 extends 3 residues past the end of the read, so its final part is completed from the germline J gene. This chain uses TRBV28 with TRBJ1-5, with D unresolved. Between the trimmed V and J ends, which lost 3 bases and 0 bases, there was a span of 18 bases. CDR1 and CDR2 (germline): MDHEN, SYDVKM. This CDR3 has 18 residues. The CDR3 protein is CASSLNQVAKNSNQPQHF. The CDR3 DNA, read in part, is TGTGCCAGCAGTTTGAATCAAGTGGCCAAAAATAGCAATCAGCCC.

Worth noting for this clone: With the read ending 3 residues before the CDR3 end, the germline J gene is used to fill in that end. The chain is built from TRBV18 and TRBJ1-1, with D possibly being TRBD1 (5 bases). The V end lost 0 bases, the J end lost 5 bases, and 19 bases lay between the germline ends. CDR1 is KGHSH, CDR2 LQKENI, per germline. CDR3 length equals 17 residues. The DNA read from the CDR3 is TGTGCCAGCTCACCACCCGGGATGGGGGGGAAGGGTACTGAA. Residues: CASSPPGMGGKGTE. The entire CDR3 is CASSPPGMGGKGTEAFF.

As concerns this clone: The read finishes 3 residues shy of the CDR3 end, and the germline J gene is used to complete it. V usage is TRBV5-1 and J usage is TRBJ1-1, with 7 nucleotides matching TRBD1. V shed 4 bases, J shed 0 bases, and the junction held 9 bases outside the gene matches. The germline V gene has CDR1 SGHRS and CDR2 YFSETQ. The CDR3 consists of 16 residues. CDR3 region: CASSPLGGSMNTEAFF. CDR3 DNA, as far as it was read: TGCGCCAGCAGCCCCTTAGGGGGCAGTATGAACACTGAA.

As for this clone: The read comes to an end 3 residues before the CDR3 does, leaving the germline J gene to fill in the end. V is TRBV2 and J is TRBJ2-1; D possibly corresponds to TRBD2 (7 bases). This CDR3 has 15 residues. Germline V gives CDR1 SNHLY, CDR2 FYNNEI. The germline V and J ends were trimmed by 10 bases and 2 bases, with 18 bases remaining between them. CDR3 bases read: TGTGCCACTCGGGGGGCGGTCCCCACCTACAATGAG. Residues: CATRGAVPTYNE. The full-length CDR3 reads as CATRGAVPTYNEQFF.

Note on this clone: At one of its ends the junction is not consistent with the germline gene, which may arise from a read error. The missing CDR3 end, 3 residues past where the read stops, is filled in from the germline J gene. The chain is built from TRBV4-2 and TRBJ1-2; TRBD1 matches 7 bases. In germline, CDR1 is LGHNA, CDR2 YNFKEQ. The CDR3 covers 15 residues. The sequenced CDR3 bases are TGCGCCAGCAGCCAAGCGGTCTCGCAGGGGGATGGC. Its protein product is CASSQAVSQGDG. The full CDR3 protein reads CASSQAVSQGDGYTF.

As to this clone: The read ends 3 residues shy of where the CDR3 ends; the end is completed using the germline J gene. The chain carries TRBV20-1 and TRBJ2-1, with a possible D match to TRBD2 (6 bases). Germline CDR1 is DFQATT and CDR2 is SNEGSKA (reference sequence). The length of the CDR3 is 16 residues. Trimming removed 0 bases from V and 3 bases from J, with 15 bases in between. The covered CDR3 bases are TGCAGTGCTAGAGAGATGGCTAGCGCAAACTACAATGAG. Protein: CSAREMASANYNE. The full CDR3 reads CSAREMASANYNEQFF.

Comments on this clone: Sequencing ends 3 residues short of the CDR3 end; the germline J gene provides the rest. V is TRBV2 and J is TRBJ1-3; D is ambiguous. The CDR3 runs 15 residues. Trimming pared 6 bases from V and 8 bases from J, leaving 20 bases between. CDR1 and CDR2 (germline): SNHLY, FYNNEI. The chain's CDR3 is CASRASAEVLDTIYF. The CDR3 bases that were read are TGTGCCAGCAGGGCCTCCGCTGAGGTATTGGACACC. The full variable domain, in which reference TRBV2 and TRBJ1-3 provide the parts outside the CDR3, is EPEVTQTPSHQVTQMGQEVILRCVPISNHLYFYWYRQILGQKVEFLVSFYNNEISEKSEIFDDQFSVERPDGSNFTLKIRSTKLEDSAMYFCASRASAEVLDTIYFGEGSWLTVV.

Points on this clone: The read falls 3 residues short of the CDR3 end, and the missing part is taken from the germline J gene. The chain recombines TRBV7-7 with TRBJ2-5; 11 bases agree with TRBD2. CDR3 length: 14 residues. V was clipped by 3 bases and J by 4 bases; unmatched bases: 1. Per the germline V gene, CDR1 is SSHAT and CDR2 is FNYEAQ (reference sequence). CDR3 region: CASSFTSGGETQYF. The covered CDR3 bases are TGTGCCAGCAGCTTTACTAGCGGGGGAGAGACC.

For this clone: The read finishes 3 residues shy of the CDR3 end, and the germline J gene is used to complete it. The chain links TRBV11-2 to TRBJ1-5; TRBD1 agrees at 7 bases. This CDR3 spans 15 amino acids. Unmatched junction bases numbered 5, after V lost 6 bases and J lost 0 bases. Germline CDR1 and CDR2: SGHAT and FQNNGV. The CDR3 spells CASSRTGNSNQPQHF. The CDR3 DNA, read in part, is TGTGCCAGCAGTCGGACAGGCAATAGCAATCAGCCC.

CDR3 DNA (partial): TGTGCCAGCCGCGGGGGGGAAAATCAGCCC. It specifies CASRGGENQP. The complete CDR3 sequence is CASRGGENQPQHF. The chain combines TRBV7-6 with TRBJ1-5, with a possible D match to TRBD1 (5 bases). The sequence runs out 3 residues before the end of the CDR3; the remainder is reconstructed from the germline J gene. This CDR3 contains 13 residues. The V gene's germline CDR1 is SGHVS and CDR2 FNYEAQ. Trimming shortened V by 8 bases and J by 4 bases, and 12 bases separated the two germline ends.

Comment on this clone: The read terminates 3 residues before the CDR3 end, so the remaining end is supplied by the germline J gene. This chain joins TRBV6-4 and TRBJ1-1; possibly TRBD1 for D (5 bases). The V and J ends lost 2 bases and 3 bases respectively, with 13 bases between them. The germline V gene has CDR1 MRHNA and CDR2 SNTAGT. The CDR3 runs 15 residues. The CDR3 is CASSDPGGGDTEAFF. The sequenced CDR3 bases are TGTGCCAGCAGTGACCCGGGGGGTGGTGACACTGAA.

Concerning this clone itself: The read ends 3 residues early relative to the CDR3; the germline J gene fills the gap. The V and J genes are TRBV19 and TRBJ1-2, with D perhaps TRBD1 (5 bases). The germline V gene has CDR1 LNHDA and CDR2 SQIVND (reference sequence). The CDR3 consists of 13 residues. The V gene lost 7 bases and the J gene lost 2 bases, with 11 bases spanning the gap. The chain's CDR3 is CASTLGQNYGYTF. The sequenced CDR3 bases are TGTGCCAGTACCTTGGGGCAGAACTATGGC.

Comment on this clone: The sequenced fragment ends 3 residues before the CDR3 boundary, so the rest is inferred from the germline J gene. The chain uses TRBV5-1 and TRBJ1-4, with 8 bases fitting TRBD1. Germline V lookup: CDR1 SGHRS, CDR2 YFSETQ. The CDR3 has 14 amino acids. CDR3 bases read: TGCGCCAGCAGCAAAGGACAGGGTGCGGAGAAA. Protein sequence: CASSKGQGAEK. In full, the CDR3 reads CASSKGQGAEKLFF.

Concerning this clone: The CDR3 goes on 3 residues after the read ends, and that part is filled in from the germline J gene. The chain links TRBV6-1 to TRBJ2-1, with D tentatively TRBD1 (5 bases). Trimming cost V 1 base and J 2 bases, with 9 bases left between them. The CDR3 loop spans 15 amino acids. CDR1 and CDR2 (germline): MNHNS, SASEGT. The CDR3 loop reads CASSEVVTAYNEQFF. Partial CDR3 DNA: TGTGCCAGCAGTGAAGTTGTGACAGCCTACAATGAG.